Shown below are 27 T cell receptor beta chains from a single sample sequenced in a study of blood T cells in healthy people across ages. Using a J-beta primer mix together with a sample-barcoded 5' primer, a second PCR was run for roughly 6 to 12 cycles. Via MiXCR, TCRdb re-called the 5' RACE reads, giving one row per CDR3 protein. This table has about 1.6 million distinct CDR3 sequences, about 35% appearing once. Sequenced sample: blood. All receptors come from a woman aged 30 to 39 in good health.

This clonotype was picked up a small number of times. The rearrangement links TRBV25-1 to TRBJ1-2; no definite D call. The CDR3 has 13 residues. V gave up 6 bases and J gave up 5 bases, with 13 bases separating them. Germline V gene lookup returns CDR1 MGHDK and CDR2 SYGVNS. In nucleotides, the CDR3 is TGTGCCAGCAGGGACGCTCGGGGATATGGCTACACCTTC. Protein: CASRDARGYGYTF.

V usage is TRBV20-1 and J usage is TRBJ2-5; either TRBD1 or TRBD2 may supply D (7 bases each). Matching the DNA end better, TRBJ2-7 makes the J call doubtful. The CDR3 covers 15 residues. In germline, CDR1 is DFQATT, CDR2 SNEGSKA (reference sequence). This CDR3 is CSARTGGSGGDEQYF. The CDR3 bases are TGCAGTGCCAGAACTGGGGGGTCAGGGGGGGACGAGCAGTACTTC.

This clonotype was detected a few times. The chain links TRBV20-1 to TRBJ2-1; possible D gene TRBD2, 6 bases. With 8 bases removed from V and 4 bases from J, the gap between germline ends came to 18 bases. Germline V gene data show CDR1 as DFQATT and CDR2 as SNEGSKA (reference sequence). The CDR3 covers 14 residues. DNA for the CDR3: TGCAGTAGTTGGGCGGCGGGGCCGTACAATGAGCAGTTCTTC. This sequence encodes CSSWAAGPYNEQFF.

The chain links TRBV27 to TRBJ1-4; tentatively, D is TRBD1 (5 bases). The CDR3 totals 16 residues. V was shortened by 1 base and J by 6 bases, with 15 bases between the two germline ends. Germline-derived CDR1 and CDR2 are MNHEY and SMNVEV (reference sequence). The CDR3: CASSLYPPGQDEKLFF. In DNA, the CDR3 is TGTGCCAGCAGTTTATACCCTCCGGGGCAAGATGAAAAACTGTTTTTT.

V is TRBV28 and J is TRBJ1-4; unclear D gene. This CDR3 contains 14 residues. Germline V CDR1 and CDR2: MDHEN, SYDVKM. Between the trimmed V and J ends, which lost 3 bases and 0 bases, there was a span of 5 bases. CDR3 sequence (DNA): TGTGCCAGCAGTTTGGTACCAACTAATGAAAAACTGTTTTTT. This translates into CASSLVPTNEKLFF.

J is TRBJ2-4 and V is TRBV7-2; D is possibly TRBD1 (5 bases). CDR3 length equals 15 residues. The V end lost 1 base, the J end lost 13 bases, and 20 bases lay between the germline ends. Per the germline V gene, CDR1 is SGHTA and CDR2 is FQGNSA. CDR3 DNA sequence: TGTGCCAGCAGCTTAGAGAAAGGGGCGGAGTACAAGCAGTACTTC. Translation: CASSLEKGAEYKQYF.

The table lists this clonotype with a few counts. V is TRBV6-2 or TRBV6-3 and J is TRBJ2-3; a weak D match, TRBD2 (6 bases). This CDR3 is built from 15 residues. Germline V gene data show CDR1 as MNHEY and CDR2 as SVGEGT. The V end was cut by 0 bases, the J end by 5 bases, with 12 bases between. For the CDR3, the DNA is TGTGCCAGCAGTTACTCCGGGCGGGGTGGAGATACGCAGTATTTT. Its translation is CASSYSGRGGDTQYF.

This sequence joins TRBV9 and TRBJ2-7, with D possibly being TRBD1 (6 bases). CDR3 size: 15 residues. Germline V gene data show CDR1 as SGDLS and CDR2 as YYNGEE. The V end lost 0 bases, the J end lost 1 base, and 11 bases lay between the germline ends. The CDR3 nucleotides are TGTGCCAGCAGCGTAGGGCAGGGGTATTCCTACGAGCAGTACTTC. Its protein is CASSVGQGYSYEQYF.

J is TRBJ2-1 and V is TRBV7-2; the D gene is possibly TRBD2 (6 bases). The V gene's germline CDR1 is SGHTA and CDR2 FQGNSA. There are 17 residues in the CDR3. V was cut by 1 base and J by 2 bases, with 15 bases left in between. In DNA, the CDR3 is TGTGCCAGCAGCTTAGGCCCGGTGCGGGGTCCCTACAATGAGCAGTTCTTC. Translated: CASSLGPVRGPYNEQFF. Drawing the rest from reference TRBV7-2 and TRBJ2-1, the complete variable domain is GAGVSQSPSNKVTEKGKDVELRCDPISGHTALYWYRQSLGQGLEFLIYFQGNSAPDKSGLPSDRFSAERTGGSVSTLTIQRTQQEDSAVYLCASSLGPVRGPYNEQFFGPGTRLTVL.

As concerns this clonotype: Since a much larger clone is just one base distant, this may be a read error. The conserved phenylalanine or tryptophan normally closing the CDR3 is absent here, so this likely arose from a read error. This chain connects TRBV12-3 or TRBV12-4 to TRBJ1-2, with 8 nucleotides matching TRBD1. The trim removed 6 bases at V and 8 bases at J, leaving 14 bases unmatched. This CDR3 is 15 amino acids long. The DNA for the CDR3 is TGTGCCAGCAGCCTAGGGCCTCACAGGGGGGGCGGCTACACCTGC. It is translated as CASSLGPHRGGGYTC.

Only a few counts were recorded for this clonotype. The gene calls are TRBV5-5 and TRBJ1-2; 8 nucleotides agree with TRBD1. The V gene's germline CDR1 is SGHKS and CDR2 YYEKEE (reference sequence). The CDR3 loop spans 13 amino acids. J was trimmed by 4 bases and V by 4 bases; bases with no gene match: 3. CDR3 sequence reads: CASSGQGFYGYTF. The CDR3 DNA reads TGTGCCAGCAGCGGACAGGGATTCTATGGCTACACCTTC. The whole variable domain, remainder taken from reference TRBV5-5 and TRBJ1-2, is DAGVTQSPTHLIKTRGQQVTLRCSPISGHKSVSWYQQVLGQGPQFIFQYYEKEERGRGNFPDRFSARQFPNYSSELNVNALLLGDSALYLCASSGQGFYGYTFGSGTRLTVV.

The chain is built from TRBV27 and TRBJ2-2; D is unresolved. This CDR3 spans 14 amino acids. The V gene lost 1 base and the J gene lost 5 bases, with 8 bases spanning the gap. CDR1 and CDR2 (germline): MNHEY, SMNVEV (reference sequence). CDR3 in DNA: TGTGCCAGCAGTTTATTATCCGGGACCGGGGAGCTGTTTTTT. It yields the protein CASSLLSGTGELFF.

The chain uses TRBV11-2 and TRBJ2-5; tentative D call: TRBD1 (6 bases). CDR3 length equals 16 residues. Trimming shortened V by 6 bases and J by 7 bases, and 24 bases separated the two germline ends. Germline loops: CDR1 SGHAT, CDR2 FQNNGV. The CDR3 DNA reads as TGTGCCAGCAGAGACCCGGACAGAGAGGTTGATACGACCCAGTACTTC. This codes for CASRDPDREVDTTQYF.

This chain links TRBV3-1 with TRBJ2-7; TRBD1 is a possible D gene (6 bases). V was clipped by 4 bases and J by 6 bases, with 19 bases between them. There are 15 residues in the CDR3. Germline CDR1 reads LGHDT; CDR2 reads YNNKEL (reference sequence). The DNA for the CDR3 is TGTGCCAGCAGCCTCGGTATAGACAGGTCGTTCGAGCAGTACTTC. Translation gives CASSLGIDRSFEQYF.

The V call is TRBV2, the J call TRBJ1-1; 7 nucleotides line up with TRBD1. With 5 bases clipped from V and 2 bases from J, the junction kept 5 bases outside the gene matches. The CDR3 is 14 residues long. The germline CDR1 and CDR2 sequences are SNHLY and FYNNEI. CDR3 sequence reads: CASSTGAPNTEAFF. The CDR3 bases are TGTGCCAGCAGTACAGGGGCGCCTAACACTGAAGCTTTCTTT.

The CDR3 DNA reads TGTGCCAGCAGCTTAACCAGTGTAGCGAACACCGGGGAGCTGTTTTTT. Residues: CASSLTSVANTGELFF. This chain joins TRBV7-3 and TRBJ2-2; unclear D gene. Looked up from germline, CDR1 is SGHTA and CDR2 is FQGTGA. This CDR3 is 16 amino acids long. The germline V and J ends were trimmed by 0 bases and 0 bases, with 8 bases remaining between them.

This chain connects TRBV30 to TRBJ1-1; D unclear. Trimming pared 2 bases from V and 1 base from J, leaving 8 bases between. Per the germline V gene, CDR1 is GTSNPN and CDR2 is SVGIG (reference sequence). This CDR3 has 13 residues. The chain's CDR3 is CAWSWVPNTEAFF. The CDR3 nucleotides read TGTGCCTGGAGTTGGGTCCCGAACACTGAAGCTTTCTTT.

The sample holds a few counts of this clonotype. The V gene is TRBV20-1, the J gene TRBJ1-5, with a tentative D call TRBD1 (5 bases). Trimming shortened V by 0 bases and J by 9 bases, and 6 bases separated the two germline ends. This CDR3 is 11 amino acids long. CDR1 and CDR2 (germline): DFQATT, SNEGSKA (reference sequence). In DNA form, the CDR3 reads TGCAGTGCTAGAGATCAGGGGCCCCAGCATTTT. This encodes CSARDQGPQHF.

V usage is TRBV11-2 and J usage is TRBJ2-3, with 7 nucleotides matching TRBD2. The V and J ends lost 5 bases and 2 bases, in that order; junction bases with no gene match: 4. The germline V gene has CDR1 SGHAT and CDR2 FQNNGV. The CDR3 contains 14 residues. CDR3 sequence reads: CASSLLAATDTQYF. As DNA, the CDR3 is TGTGCCAGCAGCCTGCTAGCGGCCACAGATACGCAGTATTTT.

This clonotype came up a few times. CDR3 sequence (DNA): TGTGCCATCAGTGACCCCTTAGACAGAGTTGCCGGGGAGCTGTTTTTT. As protein: CAISDPLDRVAGELFF. The gene calls are TRBV10-3 and TRBJ2-2; D might be TRBD1 (5 bases). Germline assignment: CDR1 ENHRY and CDR2 SYGVKD. This CDR3 region has 16 residues. Trimming pared 3 bases from V and 6 bases from J, leaving 17 bases between.

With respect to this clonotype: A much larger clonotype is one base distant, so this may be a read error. CDR3 nucleotide sequence: TGTGCCAGCGGCTTGAAGCAGGGTAACTATGGCTACACCTTC. Translation: CASGLKQGNYGYTF. J is TRBJ1-2 and V is TRBV5-5; D perhaps matches TRBD1 (5 bases). The CDR3 runs 14 residues. Germline CDR1 SGHKS, CDR2 YYEKEE (reference sequence).

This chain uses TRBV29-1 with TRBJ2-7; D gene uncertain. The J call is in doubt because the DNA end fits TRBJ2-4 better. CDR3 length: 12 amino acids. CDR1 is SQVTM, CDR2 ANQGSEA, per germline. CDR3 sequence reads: CSVEGPTGIQYF. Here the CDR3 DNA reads TGCAGCGTTGAAGGGCCCACGGGCATTCAGTACTTC.

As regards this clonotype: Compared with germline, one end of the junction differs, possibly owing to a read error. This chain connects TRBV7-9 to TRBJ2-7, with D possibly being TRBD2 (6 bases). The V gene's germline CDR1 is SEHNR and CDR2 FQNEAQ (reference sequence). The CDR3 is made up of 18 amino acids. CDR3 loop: CASSERIMGTPDYHDQYF. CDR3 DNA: TGTGCCAGCAGCGAAAGAATCATGGGGACTCCCGACTACCACGATCAGTACTTC.

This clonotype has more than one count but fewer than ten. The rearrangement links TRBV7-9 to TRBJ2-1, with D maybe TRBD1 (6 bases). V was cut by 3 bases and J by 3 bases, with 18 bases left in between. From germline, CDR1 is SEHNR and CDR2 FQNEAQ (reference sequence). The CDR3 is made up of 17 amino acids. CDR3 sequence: CASSLAAGTLIYNEQFF. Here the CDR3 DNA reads TGTGCCAGCAGCTTGGCGGCCGGGACACTCATCTACAATGAGCAGTTCTTC.

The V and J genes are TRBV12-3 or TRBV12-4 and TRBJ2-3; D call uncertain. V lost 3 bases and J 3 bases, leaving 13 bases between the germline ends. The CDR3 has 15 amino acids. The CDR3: CASSFGRARTDTQYF. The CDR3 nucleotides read TGTGCCAGCAGTTTCGGCAGAGCTAGAACAGATACGCAGTATTTT.

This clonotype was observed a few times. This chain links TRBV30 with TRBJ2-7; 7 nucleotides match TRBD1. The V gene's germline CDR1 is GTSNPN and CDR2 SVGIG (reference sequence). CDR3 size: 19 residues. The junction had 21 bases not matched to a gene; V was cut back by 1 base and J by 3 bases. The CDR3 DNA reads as TGTGCCTGGAGTGACCCGTGGGCACAGGGGTACCCCAGGGACTACGAGCAGTACTTC. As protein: CAWSDPWAQGYPRDYEQYF.

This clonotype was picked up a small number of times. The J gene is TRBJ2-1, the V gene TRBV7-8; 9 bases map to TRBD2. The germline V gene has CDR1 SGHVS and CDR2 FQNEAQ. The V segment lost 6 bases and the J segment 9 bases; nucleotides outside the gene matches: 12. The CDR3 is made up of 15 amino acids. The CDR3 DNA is TGTGCCAGCAGTCCTGGCGTAGCGGGAGTAGGTGAGCAGTTCTTC. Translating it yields CASSPGVAGVGEQFF.